These 30 T cell receptor beta chains were all obtained from the same sample, sequenced in a study of Ad26.COV2.S vaccination and SARS-CoV-2 variants. Treatment defined: around 19 received Ad26.COV2.S at low or high dose, single or two shots; 5 received placebo; per-sample allocation not given. Samples were taken on day 63 after the first vaccine or placebo injection. Some clones are missing from TCRdb's copy, which holds only in-frame ones; the method was immunoSEQ multiplex PCR. This sample has some 320,000 clones; 70% to 90% occur once, and the top ten carry approximately 2%. The sample was peripheral blood, taken in a trial of Ad26.COV2.S vaccine versus placebo. These receptors all come from a person between 18 and 65 years old who received the Ad26.COV2.S COVID-19 vaccine or a placebo.

The chain combines TRBV2 with TRBJ2-3; D gene uncertain. This CDR3 is built from 16 residues. Trimming stripped 4 bases from V and 0 bases from J, with 14 bases between. CDR1 SNHLY and CDR2 FYNNEI come from the germline V gene. The CDR3 DNA follows: TGTGCCAGCAGTGTTCCCAGCGCCCAGAGCACAGATACGCAGTATTTT. Amino acids: CASSVPSAQSTDTQYF.

This chain connects TRBV5-1 to TRBJ2-7; 7 positions match TRBD1. J gave up 6 bases and V 9 bases, and 21 bases lay outside the gene matches. In germline, CDR1 is SGHRS, CDR2 YFSETQ. This CDR3 is built from 16 residues. CDR3 nucleotides: TGCGCCACTAGCCCGGGACAGCTTAGTTTCGGAGGCGAGCAGTACTTC. It translates to CATSPGQLSFGGEQYF.

This clone occurred a few times. V usage is TRBV12-3 or TRBV12-4 and J usage is TRBJ1-2; TRBD1 matches 7 bases. The CDR3 is made up of 13 amino acids. J lost 4 bases, V lost 5 bases, and 4 bases had no gene match. CDR3 nucleotide sequence: TGTGCCAGCAGTCGGGCAGGGGGCTATGGCTACACCTTC. Encoded protein: CASSRAGGYGYTF.

The chain links TRBV7-8 to TRBJ2-4; 7 nucleotides line up with TRBD2. In germline, CDR1 is SGHVS, CDR2 FQNEAQ. The junction had 5 bases not matched to a gene; V was cut back by 5 bases and J by 1 base. The CDR3 has 15 amino acids. CDR3: CASSPSGGAKNIQYF. CDR3 bases: TGTGCCAGCAGCCCATCCGGGGGGGCCAAAAACATTCAGTACTTC.

This clone was found once. The chain couples TRBV6-6 to TRBJ1-1; D is uncertain. V gave up 6 bases and J gave up 3 bases, with 11 bases separating them. The CDR3 is 13 residues long. CDR1 is MNHNY, CDR2 SVGAGI, per germline (reference sequence). The CDR3: CASRRRRDTEAFF. The CDR3 DNA sequence: TGTGCCAGCAGGAGGAGGAGGGACACTGAAGCTTTCTTT.

The V and J genes are TRBV27 and TRBJ2-1; 8 bases map to TRBD2. The CDR3 consists of 17 residues. From germline, CDR1 is MNHEY and CDR2 SMNVEV (reference sequence). V dropped 8 bases and J dropped 3; count of bases not matched to a gene: 15. CDR3: CASRPTGSGRFYNEQFF. The CDR3 nucleotides read TGTGCCAGCCGGCCAACAGGGAGCGGGAGATTCTACAATGAGCAGTTCTTC.

The genes are TRBV18 and TRBJ2-6; 9 nucleotides align to TRBD1. This CDR3 comprises 18 residues. V gave up 3 bases and J gave up 1 base; unmatched junction bases: 7. Germline V gene lookup returns CDR1 KGHSH and CDR2 LQKENI. The DNA of the CDR3 is TGTGCCAGCTCACCGGCGGGACAGGGTATATCTGGGGCCAACGTCCTGACTTTC. Translating gives CASSPAGQGISGANVLTF.

This chain uses TRBV2 with TRBJ1-2; the D gene is possibly TRBD1 (6 bases). V lost 7 bases, J lost 3 bases, and 15 bases lay in between. The CDR3 runs 14 residues. The germline V gene encodes CDR1 SNHLY and CDR2 FYNNEI. CDR3 residues: CASNLDRTDYGYTF. The CDR3, as DNA: TGTGCCAGCAATCTCGACAGGACAGACTATGGCTACACCTTC.

This clone has more than one count but fewer than ten. V and J are TRBV23-1 and TRBJ2-2, with D possibly matching TRBD2 (6 bases). TRBV23-1 counts as an open reading frame of uncertain function. V dropped 6 bases and J dropped 2 bases, with 10 bases sitting between them. CDR3 length equals 14 residues. The DNA for the CDR3 is TGCGCCAGCAGACCGGGAGATAACACCGGGGAGCTGTTTTTT. Its protein product is CASRPGDNTGELFF.

Regarding this clone: Other DNA sequences in the same sample also yield this CDR3. This chain joins TRBV6-5 and TRBJ2-4; tentative D call: TRBD1 (6 bases). The CDR3 extends over 15 amino acids. The germline V and J ends were trimmed by 0 bases and 0 bases, with 6 bases remaining between them. In germline, CDR1 is MNHEY, CDR2 SVGAGI. The CDR3 is CASSYSRGAKNIQYF. The CDR3 DNA reads as TGTGCCAGCAGTTACTCCAGGGGAGCCAAAAACATTCAGTACTTC.

The CDR3 loop is CASSLFGTGVLDTQYF. The CDR3 coding sequence is TGTGCCAGCAGCTTATTTGGGACAGGGGTGTTAGATACGCAGTATTTT. The rearrangement joins TRBV7-9 to TRBJ2-3, with 10 bases aligning to TRBD1. This CDR3 contains 16 residues. Germline assignment: CDR1 SEHNR and CDR2 FQNEAQ (reference sequence). V lost 2 bases, J lost 5 bases, and 7 bases stayed unmatched.

This clone was recorded only once. The rearrangement links TRBV7-9 to TRBJ2-1, with 10 bases aligning to TRBD2. This CDR3 region has 13 residues. The V and J ends lost 2 bases and 14 bases, in that order; junction bases with no gene match: 6. Per germline, CDR1 SEHNR and CDR2 FQNEAQ (reference sequence). The CDR3 nucleotides are TGTGCCAGCAGCTTATCTAGCGGGGGTCTCGAGTTCTTC. Translating it yields CASSLSSGGLEFF.

This chain joins TRBV6-4 and TRBJ1-1; D not certain. CDR1 and CDR2 (germline): MRHNA, SNTAGT. The CDR3 loop spans 13 amino acids. Deletions cut 4 bases from V and 5 bases from J, with 11 bases between. The CDR3 coding sequence is TGTGCCAGCAGTGCTTGGGGTACTACTGAAGCTTTCTTT. It yields the protein CASSAWGTTEAFF.

The rearrangement links TRBV6-5 to TRBJ1-1; D uncertain. The CDR3 is 13 residues long. Between the trimmed V and J ends, which lost 5 bases and 2 bases, there was a span of 9 bases. CDR1 MNHEY and CDR2 SVGAGI come from the germline V gene. The DNA of the CDR3 is TGTGCCAGCAGTCGTGAGGTAAACACTGAAGCTTTCTTT. Translating it yields CASSREVNTEAFF.

The chain couples TRBV12-3 or TRBV12-4 to TRBJ2-5, with unresolved D. The CDR3 has 11 amino acids. V was clipped by 6 bases and J by 1 base, with 3 bases between them. CDR3 loop: CASSTQETQYF. The CDR3 DNA sequence: TGTGCCAGCAGCACCCAAGAGACCCAGTACTTC.

The chain has TRBV19 and TRBJ1-1; no clear D gene. The CDR3 is 13 amino acids. CDR1 is LNHDA and CDR2 is SQIVND in the germline V gene (reference sequence). The germline V and J ends were trimmed by 10 bases and 0 bases, with 12 bases remaining between them. DNA for the CDR3: TGTGCCACTCACTCTCTCATGAACACTGAAGCTTTCTTT. Translating gives CATHSLMNTEAFF.

V and J are TRBV7-2 and TRBJ2-5; 11 bases agree with TRBD2. The V gene's germline CDR1 is SGHTA and CDR2 FQGNSA. The ends lost 6 bases at V and 4 bases at J; junction bases unmatched: 4. The CDR3 sequence is 14 residues long. CDR3 sequence (DNA): TGTGCCAGCAGACCTGGGACTAGCGGAGAGACCCAGTACTTC. Amino acids: CASRPGTSGETQYF. Looking up the rest from reference TRBV7-2 and TRBJ2-5 gives the full variable domain: GAGVSQSPSNKVTEKGKDVELRCDPISGHTALYWYRQSLGQGLEFLIYFQGNSAPDKSGLPSDRFSAERTGGSVSTLTIQRTQQEDSAVYLCASRPGTSGETQYFGPGTRLLVL.

The V gene is TRBV24-1, the J gene TRBJ1-1; D is perhaps TRBD1 (5 bases). The V gene's germline CDR1 is KGHDR and CDR2 SFDVKD. The CDR3 is 13 amino acids. With 4 bases removed from V and 11 bases from J, the gap between germline ends came to 16 bases. The CDR3 region has the DNA TGTGCCACCAGTGAAGGGGCATCAGCAGATGCTTTCTTT. Its protein product is CATSEGASADAFF.

This clone was detected once. This chain links TRBV4-1 with TRBJ2-3, with 8 bases identical to TRBD2. The germline gives CDR1 MGHRA, CDR2 YSYEKL. The CDR3 has 15 amino acids. Trimming cost V 4 bases and J 5 bases; bases outside gene matches: 8. The CDR3 region is CASSLAGSLLDTQYF. DNA of the CDR3: TGCGCCAGCAGCCTAGCGGGGAGCCTGTTAGATACGCAGTATTTT.

The chain links TRBV10-1 to TRBJ2-2, with no clear D. Germline V lookup: CDR1 WNHNN, CDR2 SYGVQD (reference sequence). The CDR3 is 13 amino acids. V was clipped by 3 bases and J by 1 base, with 3 bases between them. The CDR3 DNA is TGCGCCAGCAGTGAACAGAACACCGGGGAGCTGTTTTTT. Protein: CASSEQNTGELFF.

This chain joins TRBV10-1 and TRBJ1-1; TRBD1 matches at 8 bases. CDR3 length: 15 residues. Unmatched junction bases numbered 5, after V lost 4 bases and J lost 1 base. Per germline, CDR1 WNHNN and CDR2 SYGVQD (reference sequence). DNA of the CDR3: TGCGCCAGCAGTGCGACAGGGGCCAAGAACACTGAAGCTTTCTTT. Translation gives CASSATGAKNTEAFF.

The gene calls are TRBV3-1 (or the pseudogene TRBV3-2) and TRBJ1-2; D is possibly TRBD1 (6 bases). Per germline, CDR1 LGHDT and CDR2 YNNKEL (reference sequence). The CDR3 is made up of 13 amino acids. V lost 4 bases and J 5 bases, leaving 11 bases between the germline ends. The DNA of the CDR3 is TGTGCCAGCAGCCTGGGACAATGGTATGGCTACACCTTC. Protein product: CASSLGQWYGYTF.

The V and J genes are TRBV20-1 and TRBJ2-5, with 10 bases that match TRBD2. Looked up from germline, CDR1 is DFQATT and CDR2 is SNEGSKA (reference sequence). The CDR3 extends over 16 amino acids. V shed 3 bases, J shed 1 base, and the junction held 8 bases outside the gene matches. CDR3 region: CSASYGLAGVQETQYF. In DNA form, the CDR3 reads TGCAGTGCTAGTTATGGCCTAGCGGGAGTCCAAGAGACCCAGTACTTC.

Only a few counts were recorded for this clone. V is TRBV6-2 or TRBV6-3 and J is TRBJ2-3, with TRBD1 matching 9 bases. Germline values: CDR1 MNHEY, CDR2 SVGEGT. V lost 2 bases, J lost 4 bases, and 7 bases stayed unmatched. There are 16 residues in the CDR3. CDR3 in amino acids: CASSYGDRAWADTQYF. CDR3 bases: TGTGCCAGCAGTTACGGGGACAGGGCTTGGGCAGATACGCAGTATTTT.

This clone is a singleton in its sample. The J gene is TRBJ2-1, the V gene TRBV5-1; D tentatively reads TRBD1 or TRBD2 (5 bases each). V lost 3 bases, J lost 4 bases, and 11 bases lay in between. Germline V gene sequence: CDR1 SGHRS, CDR2 YFSETQ. CDR3 length: 14 residues. In DNA form, the CDR3 reads TGCGCCAGCAGCTCCGGGGCACTATACAATGAGCAGTTCTTC. This codes for CASSSGALYNEQFF.

This rearrangement joins TRBV5-1 to TRBJ1-2, with 9 bases fitting TRBD1. The V gene's germline CDR1 is SGHRS and CDR2 YFSETQ. This CDR3 is 14 amino acids long. Losses at the gene ends were 4 bases for V and 8 bases for J; bases not matched to a gene: 9. DNA of the CDR3: TGCGCCAGCAGCAGAGAGGGACAGGGCGGGGGCTACACCTTC. The encoded protein is CASSREGQGGGYTF.

The table lists this clone with a count of one. This rearrangement joins TRBV6-2 or TRBV6-3 to TRBJ2-7; 9 bases agree with TRBD2. CDR1 and CDR2 (germline): MNHEY, SVGEGT. The V and J ends lost 2 bases and 0 bases, in that order; junction bases with no gene match: 2. CDR3 length: 15 amino acids. As DNA, the CDR3 is TGTGCCAGCAGTTACCAAGCGGGGGGCTCCTACGAGCAGTACTTC. Its translation is CASSYQAGGSYEQYF.

The rearrangement joins TRBV6-2 or TRBV6-3 to TRBJ2-5; 9 bases map to TRBD2. Trimming removed 4 bases from V and 2 bases from J; junction bases left unmatched: 8. Germline V lookup: CDR1 MNHEY, CDR2 SVGEGT. The CDR3 is 16 residues long. CDR3 sequence (DNA): TGTGCCAGCAGTTCAAGCGGGGGGCCATTACAAGAGACCCAGTACTTC. Encoded protein: CASSSSGGPLQETQYF.

V is TRBV6-5 and J is TRBJ2-3, with no clear D. The germline CDR1 and CDR2 sequences are MNHEY and SVGAGI. Trimming took off 4 bases at V and 4 bases at J, with 12 bases between the two ends. This CDR3 is 14 amino acids long. In DNA form, the CDR3 reads TGTGCCAGCAGTTTCTCCCGGAACCCAGATACGCAGTATTTT. It codes for CASSFSRNPDTQYF.

Concerning this clone: The junction shows a germline mismatch at one end, possibly a read error. J is TRBJ2-5 and V is TRBV13; D may be TRBD1 or TRBD2 (5 bases each). Germline V gives CDR1 PRHDT, CDR2 FYEKMQ (reference sequence). This CDR3 is built from 13 residues. CDR3 in DNA: TGTGCCAGCATAAGGGACCGCCAAGGGACCCAGTACTTC. It codes for CASIRDRQGTQYF. Variable domain in full (rest from reference TRBV13 and TRBJ2-5): AAGVIQSPRHLIKEKRETATLKCYPIPRHDTVYWYQQGPGQDPQFLISFYEKMQSDKGSIPDRFSAQQFSDYHSELNMSSLELGDSALYFCASIRDRQGTQYFGPGTRLLVL.